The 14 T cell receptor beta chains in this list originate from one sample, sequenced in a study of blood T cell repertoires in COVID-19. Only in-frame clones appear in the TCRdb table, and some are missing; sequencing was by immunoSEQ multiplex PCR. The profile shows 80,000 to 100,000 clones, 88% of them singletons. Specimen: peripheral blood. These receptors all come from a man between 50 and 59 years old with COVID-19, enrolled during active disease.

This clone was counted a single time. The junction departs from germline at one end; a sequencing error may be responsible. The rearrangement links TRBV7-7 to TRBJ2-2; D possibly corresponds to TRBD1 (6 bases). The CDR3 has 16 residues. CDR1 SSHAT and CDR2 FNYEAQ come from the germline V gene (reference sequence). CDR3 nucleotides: TGTGCTAGCAGCTTAGTACAGGGTGCGATGACCGGGGAGCTGTTTTTT. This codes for CASSLVQGAMTGELFF.

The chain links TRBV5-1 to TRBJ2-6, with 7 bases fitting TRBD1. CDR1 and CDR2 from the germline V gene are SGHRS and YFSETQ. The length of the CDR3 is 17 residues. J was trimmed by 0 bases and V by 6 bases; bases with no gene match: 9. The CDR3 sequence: CASTRDRLFSGANVLTF. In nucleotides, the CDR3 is TGCGCCAGCACCCGGGACAGACTTTTCTCTGGGGCCAACGTCCTGACTTTC. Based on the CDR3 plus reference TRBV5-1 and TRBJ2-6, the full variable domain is KAGVTQTPRYLIKTRGQQVTLSCSPISGHRSVSWYQQTPGQGLQFLFEYFSETQRNKGNFPGRFSGRQFSNSRSEMNVSTLELGDSALYLCASTRDRLFSGANVLTFGAGSRLTVL.

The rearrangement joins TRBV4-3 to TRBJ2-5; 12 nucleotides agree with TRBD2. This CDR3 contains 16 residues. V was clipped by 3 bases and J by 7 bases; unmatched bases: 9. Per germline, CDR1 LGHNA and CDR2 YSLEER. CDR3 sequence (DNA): TGCGCCAGCAGCCAGGAAAGGACTAGCGGGGTGGGGACCCAGTACTTC. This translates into CASSQERTSGVGTQYF.

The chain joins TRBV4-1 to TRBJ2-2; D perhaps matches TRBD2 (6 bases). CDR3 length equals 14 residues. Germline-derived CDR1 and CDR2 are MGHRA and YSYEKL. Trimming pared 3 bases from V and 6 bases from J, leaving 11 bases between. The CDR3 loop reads CASSQEGRPGELFF. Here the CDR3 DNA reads TGCGCCAGCAGCCAGGAGGGAAGGCCCGGGGAGCTGTTTTTT.

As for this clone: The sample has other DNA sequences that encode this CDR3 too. The CDR3 loop reads CASSLAWSGGGSYNEQFF. Written as DNA, the CDR3 is TGTGCCAGCAGCTTAGCGTGGAGCGGGGGGGGCTCCTACAATGAGCAGTTCTTC. The chain employs TRBV7-2 and TRBJ2-1, with 10 bases matching TRBD2. Germline V gives CDR1 SGHTA, CDR2 FQGNSA. The CDR3 spans 18 residues. Germline trimming cut 0 bases from V and 0 bases from J; bases unmatched to any gene: 5. Full variable domain (remainder filled in from reference TRBV7-2 and TRBJ2-1): GAGVSQSPSNKVTEKGKDVELRCDPISGHTALYWYRQSLGQGLEFLIYFQGNSAPDKSGLPSDRFSAERTGGSVSTLTIQRTQQEDSAVYLCASSLAWSGGGSYNEQFFGPGTRLTVL.

The CDR3 DNA is TGTGCCATCAGGGGGGACTCCGGAGCAAATACGCAGTATTTT. Encoded protein: CAIRGDSGANTQYF. The rearrangement links TRBV10-3 to TRBJ2-3; perhaps TRBD2 as D (6 bases). Germline CDR1 reads ENHRY; CDR2 reads SYGVKD. Trimming removed 6 bases at V and 7 bases at J, with 17 bases between. This CDR3 region has 14 residues.

The CDR3 here is CASSESSREETQYF. DNA for the CDR3: TGTGCCAGCAGTGAATCAAGTAGAGAAGAGACCCAGTACTTC. This chain connects TRBV25-1 to TRBJ2-5; D not certain. The CDR3 has 14 residues. Germline CDR1 reads MGHDK; CDR2 reads SYGVNS. V lost 1 base and J lost 3, with 9 bases in between. Full variable domain (missing parts from reference TRBV25-1 and TRBJ2-5): EADIYQTPRYLVIGTGKKITLECSQTMGHDKMYWYQQDPGMELHLIHYSYGVNSTEKGDLSSESTVSRIRTEHFPLTLESARPSHTSQYLCASSESSREETQYFGPGTRLLVL.

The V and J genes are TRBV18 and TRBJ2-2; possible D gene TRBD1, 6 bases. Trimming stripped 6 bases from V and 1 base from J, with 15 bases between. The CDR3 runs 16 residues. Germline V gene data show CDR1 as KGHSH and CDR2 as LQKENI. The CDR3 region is CASSPKTGLNTGELFF. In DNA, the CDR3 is TGTGCCAGCTCCCCCAAGACAGGCCTGAACACCGGGGAGCTGTTTTTT.

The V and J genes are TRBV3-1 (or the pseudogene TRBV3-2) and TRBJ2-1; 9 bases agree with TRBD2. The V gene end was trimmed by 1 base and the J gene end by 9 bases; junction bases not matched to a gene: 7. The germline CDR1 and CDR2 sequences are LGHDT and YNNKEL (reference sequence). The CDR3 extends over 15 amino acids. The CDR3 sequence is CASSQGPAGGGEQFF. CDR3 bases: TGTGCCAGCAGCCAAGGTCCAGCGGGGGGTGGTGAGCAGTTCTTC.

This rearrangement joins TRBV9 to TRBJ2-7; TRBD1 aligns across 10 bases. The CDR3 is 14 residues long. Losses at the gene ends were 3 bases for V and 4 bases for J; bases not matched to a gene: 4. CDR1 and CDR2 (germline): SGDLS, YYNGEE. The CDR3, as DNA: TGTGCCAGCAGCGCCGGGACAGGGGAATACGAGCAGTACTTC. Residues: CASSAGTGEYEQYF.

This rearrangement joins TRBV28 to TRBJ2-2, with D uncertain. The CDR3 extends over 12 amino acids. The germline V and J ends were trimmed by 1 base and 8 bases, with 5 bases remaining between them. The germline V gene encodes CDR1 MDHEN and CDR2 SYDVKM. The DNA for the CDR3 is TGTGCCAGCAGTTTATCCTCTGGGGAGCTGTTTTTT. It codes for CASSLSSGELFF. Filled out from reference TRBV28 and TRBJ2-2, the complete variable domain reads DVKVTQSSRYLVKRTGEKVFLECVQDMDHENMFWYRQDPGLGLRLIYFSYDVKMKEKGDIPEGYSVSREKKERFSLILESASTNQTSMYLCASSLSSGELFFGEGSRLTVL.

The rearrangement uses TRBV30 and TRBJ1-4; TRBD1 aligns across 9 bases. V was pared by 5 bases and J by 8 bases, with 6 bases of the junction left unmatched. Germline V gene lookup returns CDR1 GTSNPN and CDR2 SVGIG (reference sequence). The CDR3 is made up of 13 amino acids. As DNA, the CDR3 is TGTGCCTGGGCGGGACAGGGAATGGAAAAACTGTTTTTT. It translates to CAWAGQGMEKLFF. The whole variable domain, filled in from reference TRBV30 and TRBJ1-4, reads SQTIHQWPATLVQPVGSPLSLECTVEGTSNPNLYWYRQAAGRGLQLLFYSVGIGQISSEVPQNLSASRPQDRQFILSSKKLLLSDSGFYLCAWAGQGMEKLFFGSGTQLSVL.

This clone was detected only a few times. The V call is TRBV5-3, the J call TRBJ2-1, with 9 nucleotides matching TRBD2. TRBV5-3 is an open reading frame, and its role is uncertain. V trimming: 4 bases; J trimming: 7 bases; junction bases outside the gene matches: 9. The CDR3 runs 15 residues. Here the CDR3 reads CARSLSGGTGNEQFF. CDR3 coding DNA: TGTGCCAGAAGCCTGAGCGGGGGGACGGGTAATGAGCAGTTCTTC.

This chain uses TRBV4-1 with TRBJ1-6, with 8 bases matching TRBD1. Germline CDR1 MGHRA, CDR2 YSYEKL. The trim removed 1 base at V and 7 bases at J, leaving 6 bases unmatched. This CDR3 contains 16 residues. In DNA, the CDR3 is TGCGCCAGCAGCCAAGGACAAACAGGGGGAAATTCACCCCTCCACTTT. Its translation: CASSQGQTGGNSPLHF.